The 18 T cell receptor beta chains in this list originate from one sample, sequenced in a study of regulatory T cells in long-lasting Graves disease. Time point in this sample: newly diagnosed GD, antithyroid drugs for less than 3 months. The authors made the TCR library using RNA they extracted from PBMCs. Investigators prepared the TCR beta libraries by applying iRepertoire HTBI primers and Arm-PCR of CDR3 regions. MiXCR, applied by TCRdb to the multiplex PCR reads, yields one record per CDR3 protein. The sample yields 400,000 to 650,000 distinct CDR3 sequences, 15% to 20% seen once. These data also formed part of another study, on T cells in Graves' hyperthyroidism and ophthalmopathy.

The sample in question was peripheral blood mononuclear cells (PBMCs), obtained at new diagnosis, from a patient treated with antithyroid drugs. All receptors come from a woman between 40 and 65 years old with Graves disease.

This clonotype came up many times. The CDR3: CASSGGTGGWVTEAFF. The CDR3 DNA reads as TGTGCCAGCAGCGGAGGGACAGGGGGCTGGGTCACTGAAGCTTTCTTT. The chain carries TRBV9 and TRBJ1-1, with 12 nucleotides matching TRBD1. This CDR3 spans 16 amino acids. Trimming took 3 bases from V and 4 from J; bases not matched to a gene: 7. Per germline, CDR1 SGDLS and CDR2 YYNGEE.

This clonotype was detected only a few times. The chain employs TRBV29-1 and TRBJ2-3; 8 bases fit TRBD2. The CDR3 runs 15 residues. V trimming: 2 bases; J trimming: 1 base; junction bases outside the gene matches: 5. CDR1 and CDR2 from the germline V gene are SQVTM and ANQGSEA. The CDR3 here is CSVERGGARTDTQYF. The CDR3 bases are TGCAGCGTTGAACGGGGGGGGGCCCGCACAGATACGCAGTATTTT.

In this sample, this clonotype turned up a few times. V gene TRBV19 combines with J gene TRBJ2-7, with D possibly called TRBD1 or TRBD2 (5 bases each). The V gene's germline CDR1 is LNHDA and CDR2 SQIVND (reference sequence). V lost 3 bases, J lost 9 bases, and 15 bases lay in between. This CDR3 contains 13 residues. The DNA for the CDR3 is TGTGCCAGTAGTATTCAGGTCGAGGGGTTGCAGTACTTC. It is translated as CASSIQVEGLQYF.

Notes on this clonotype: This is likely an artifact of a read error, given a far larger clone one base away. The chain joins TRBV6-1 to TRBJ2-5; possible D gene TRBD2, 6 bases. CDR1 and CDR2 (germline): MNHNS, SASEGT. The CDR3 is 15 residues long. CDR3: CAGSPNGGMQETQYF. In DNA, the CDR3 is TGTGCCGGCAGCCCGAATGGGGGGATGCAAGAGACCCAGTACTTC.

This clonotype occurred many times. The rearrangement uses TRBV3-1 and TRBJ2-7; perhaps D is TRBD1 or TRBD2 (5 bases each). V was cut by 4 bases and J by 5 bases, with 12 bases left in between. Germline V gives CDR1 LGHDT, CDR2 YNNKEL (reference sequence). This CDR3 has 13 amino acids. CDR3 protein: CASSPGGGHEQYF. DNA of the CDR3: TGTGCCAGCAGCCCTGGTGGGGGTCACGAGCAGTACTTC.

Comment on this clonotype: A much larger clone differs by one base, so this may be a read error. The chain employs TRBV5-1 and TRBJ2-1, with 12 nucleotides matching TRBD2. From germline, CDR1 is SGHRS and CDR2 YFSETQ. V dropped 1 base and J dropped 8; count of bases not matched to a gene: 4. This CDR3 is built from 15 residues. CDR3 amino acids: CASSLLAGGTDEQFF. Written as DNA, the CDR3 is TGCGCCAGCAGCTTGCTAGCGGGGGGGACCGATGAGCAGTTCTTC.

There are many counts of this clonotype. V gene TRBV12-3 or TRBV12-4 combines with J gene TRBJ1-2; D call uncertain. This CDR3 has 15 residues. The V end was cut by 5 bases, the J end by 5 bases, with 18 bases between. The CDR3 protein is CASSDATAILYGYTF. DNA of the CDR3: TGTGCCAGCAGTGACGCCACGGCAATTCTTTATGGCTACACCTTC.

This clonotype was found many times. The genes are TRBV2 and TRBJ2-7; no clear D. Germline CDR1 and CDR2: SNHLY and FYNNEI. CDR3 length: 15 residues. V was trimmed by 1 base and J by 5 bases, leaving 15 bases between them. Here the CDR3 reads CASSEGGGAVNEQYF. The CDR3, as DNA: TGTGCCAGCAGTGAAGGGGGTGGCGCCGTCAACGAGCAGTACTTC. The complete variable domain, with remaining parts taken from reference TRBV2 and TRBJ2-7, reads EPEVTQTPSHQVTQMGQEVILRCVPISNHLYFYWYRQILGQKVEFLVSFYNNEISEKSEIFDDQFSVERPDGSNFTLKIRSTKLEDSAMYFCASSEGGGAVNEQYFGPGTRLTVT.

This sequence joins TRBV19 and TRBJ2-1, with D possibly matching TRBD2 (5 bases). There are 11 residues in the CDR3. The V end was cut by 4 bases, the J end by 11 bases, with 9 bases between. The germline V gene has CDR1 LNHDA and CDR2 SQIVND (reference sequence). The CDR3 DNA sequence: TGTGCCAGTAGTAACGGACTCCAGCAGTTCTTC. Translating it yields CASSNGLQQFF. The full variable domain, its missing parts supplied by reference TRBV19 and TRBJ2-1, is DGGITQSPKYLFRKEGQNVTLSCEQNLNHDAMYWYRQDPGQGLRLIYYSQIVNDFQKGDIAEGYSVSREKKESFPLTVTSAQKNPTAFYLCASSNGLQQFFGPGTRLTVL.

This clonotype was found many times. The chain joins TRBV12-3 or TRBV12-4 to TRBJ2-7; 10 bases align to TRBD1. This CDR3 is built from 17 residues. V lost 2 bases to trimming and J lost 5 bases; unmatched junction nucleotides: 12. The CDR3 protein is CASSLWWRGTGDHEQYF. The CDR3, as DNA: TGTGCCAGCAGTTTATGGTGGCGAGGGACAGGGGATCACGAGCAGTACTTC.

This clonotype occurred many times. The chain carries TRBV7-2 and TRBJ1-2; D is perhaps TRBD1 (5 bases). Germline V gene sequence: CDR1 SGHTA, CDR2 FQGNSA. This CDR3 region has 15 residues. Between the trimmed V and J ends, which lost 5 bases and 6 bases, there was a span of 19 bases. This CDR3 is CASSAGRGVRDGYTF. The CDR3 DNA reads as TGTGCCAGCAGCGCCGGACGGGGGGTGAGGGATGGCTACACCTTC.

The sample holds many counts of this clonotype. The chain has TRBV11-2 and TRBJ1-2; D remains unclear. Germline-derived CDR1 and CDR2 are SGHAT and FQNNGV. This CDR3 has 17 amino acids. Trimming left V 5 bases short and J 3 bases short, with 22 bases between. As DNA, the CDR3 is TGTGCCAGCAGCACCCTGAGAACAAAGGACCGCCACTATGGCTACACCTTC. Its protein product is CASSTLRTKDRHYGYTF.

This clonotype was detected a few times. The CDR3 region is CASSDPPSMRADTQYF. As DNA, the CDR3 is TGTGCCAGCAGTGACCCCCCCTCTATGAGAGCAGATACGCAGTATTTT. The V and J genes are TRBV25-1 and TRBJ2-3; D unresolved. This CDR3 has 16 residues. V gave up 3 bases and J gave up 4 bases, with 17 bases separating them. The germline V gene has CDR1 MGHDK and CDR2 SYGVNS.

To note about this clonotype: A much larger clone lies one base from this, so it may be a read error. This chain links TRBV3-1 with TRBJ1-6; 9 nucleotides agree with TRBD1. Germline V gives CDR1 LGHDT, CDR2 YNNKEL (reference sequence). V shed 1 base, J shed 10 bases, and the junction held 5 bases outside the gene matches. The CDR3 totals 15 residues. The chain's CDR3 is CASSQGTGAGSPLHF. The CDR3 bases are TGTGCCAGCAGCCAAGGGACAGGGGCTGGCTCACCCCTCCACTTT.

This clonotype has a count of ten or more. The rearrangement joins TRBV20-1 to TRBJ1-5; D perhaps matches TRBD1 (5 bases). This CDR3 has 16 residues. V lost 1 base and J lost 1, with 14 bases in between. CDR1 is DFQATT, CDR2 SNEGSKA, per germline (reference sequence). CDR3 sequence reads: CSARVSATDSNQPQHF. CDR3 coding DNA: TGCAGTGCTAGAGTCTCCGCGACAGACAGCAATCAGCCCCAGCATTTT.

This clonotype appeared many times. The J gene is TRBJ2-2, the V gene TRBV11-3; D gene unclear. Germline V lookup: CDR1 SGHNT, CDR2 YENEEA. Trimming cost V 5 bases and J 3 bases, with 16 bases left between them. The CDR3 length is 16 residues. The CDR3 reads CASSDLVANHTGELFF. The DNA of the CDR3 is TGTGCCAGCAGCGACCTGGTAGCTAACCACACCGGGGAGCTGTTTTTT.

This clonotype was seen more than once but under ten times. The chain links TRBV10-2 to TRBJ1-6, with a possible D match to TRBD1 (6 bases). This CDR3 contains 15 residues. CDR1 and CDR2 from the germline V gene are WSHSY and SAAADI. With 3 bases removed from V and 6 bases from J, the gap between germline ends came to 12 bases. The CDR3 DNA sequence: TGCGCCAGCAGTGAAACGGGACAAGCTAATTCACCCCTCCACTTT. Translating it yields CASSETGQANSPLHF.

The sample holds many counts of this clonotype. The rearrangement joins TRBV20-1 to TRBJ1-5; TRBD1 matches 11 bases. The CDR3 covers 14 residues. The ends lost 1 base at V and 9 bases at J; junction bases unmatched: 5. Germline V gives CDR1 DFQATT, CDR2 SNEGSKA (reference sequence). This chain's CDR3 is CSARGGTGGVPQHF. CDR3 nucleotides: TGCAGTGCTAGAGGTGGGACAGGGGGGGTGCCCCAGCATTTT.